The 23 T cell receptor beta chains reported below all come from one sample, sequenced in a study of regulatory T cells in long-lasting Graves disease. Arm-PCR of CDR3 regions and iRepertoire HTBI primers were the basis on which TCR beta libraries were built. TCRdb reprocessed the multiplex PCR reads with MiXCR, giving one entry per CDR3 protein. The sample lists 400,000 to 650,000 distinct CDR3 sequences; about 16% were seen once. Time point reported: newly diagnosed GD, antithyroid drugs for less than 3 months. There was RNA extracted from PBMCs, and the TCR library was made from it. These same records also appear under a second study, on T cells in Graves' hyperthyroidism and ophthalmopathy.

The sequencing used peripheral blood mononuclear cells (PBMCs), collected at new diagnosis, from a patient treated with antithyroid drugs. These receptors originate from a woman aged 40 to 65 with Graves disease.

This clonotype was counted between two and nine times. The chain couples TRBV5-8 to TRBJ2-7; D may match TRBD1 or TRBD2 (5 bases each). The CDR3 spans 14 residues. V was pared by 8 bases and J by 6 bases, with 21 bases between. Germline V gene data show CDR1 as SGHTS and CDR2 as YDEGEE. The CDR3 DNA is TGTGCCAGAGCCATCGAGGGGCCCTTCGGCGAGCAGTACTTC. Translation gives CARAIEGPFGEQYF.

This clonotype was recorded many times. V usage is TRBV9 and J usage is TRBJ1-1; no clear D gene. The CDR3 consists of 14 residues. V lost 0 bases to trimming and J lost 0 bases, with 6 bases between them. The germline V gene has CDR1 SGDLS and CDR2 YYNGEE. CDR3 DNA sequence: TGTGCCAGCAGCGTAGGGGATTTGAACACTGAAGCTTTCTTT. It translates to CASSVGDLNTEAFF.

The sample holds a few counts of this clonotype. The chain combines TRBV6-9 with TRBJ2-7; a possible D gene is TRBD1 (6 bases). V was trimmed by 3 bases and J by 0 bases, leaving 12 bases between them. This CDR3 spans 15 amino acids. From germline, CDR1 is MNHGY and CDR2 SVAAGI. The CDR3 reads CASSYTRGFSYEQYF. CDR3 nucleotides: TGTGCCAGCAGTTACACCAGGGGTTTCTCCTACGAGCAGTACTTC.

This clonotype was found a few times. The CDR3 protein is CASSEAAGLNGYTF. For the CDR3, the DNA is TGTGCCAGCAGTGAAGCGGCCGGTCTCAATGGCTACACCTTC. This chain joins TRBV2 and TRBJ1-2; D remains ambiguous. V was shortened by 0 bases and J by 6 bases, with 11 bases between the two germline ends. The germline V gene encodes CDR1 SNHLY and CDR2 FYNNEI. There are 14 residues in the CDR3.

This clonotype was observed at least ten times. V gene TRBV24-1 combines with J gene TRBJ2-5, with D tentatively TRBD1 (5 bases). V was shortened by 8 bases and J by 0 bases, with 15 bases between the two germline ends. The CDR3 is made up of 15 amino acids. CDR1 and CDR2 (germline): KGHDR, SFDVKD. The CDR3 reads CATIEWVGHQETQYF. The CDR3, as DNA: TGTGCCACCATTGAGTGGGTGGGGCACCAAGAGACCCAGTACTTC.

At least ten counts were recorded for this clonotype. The V and J genes are TRBV3-1 and TRBJ1-6; D is unclear. The V gene's germline CDR1 is LGHDT and CDR2 YNNKEL (reference sequence). Trimming removed 1 base from V and 9 bases from J, with 13 bases in between. This CDR3 has 15 amino acids. As DNA, the CDR3 is TGTGCCAGCAGCCAAGTTTTTTCGGAGGGTTCACCCCTCCACTTT. This translates into CASSQVFSEGSPLHF.

This clonotype has only a few counts. The CDR3 sequence: CASSDWSMETQYF. In DNA, the CDR3 is TGCGCCAGCAGTGATTGGAGTATGGAGACCCAGTACTTC. The V call is TRBV10-2, the J call TRBJ2-5; D is unresolved. The CDR3 has 13 amino acids. The V end was cut by 3 bases, the J end by 5 bases, with 10 bases between. Germline V CDR1 and CDR2: WSHSY, SAAADI.

The chain links TRBV6-2 or TRBV6-3 to TRBJ1-1; TRBD1 is a possible D gene (5 bases). The V end lost 5 bases, the J end lost 4 bases, and 14 bases lay between the germline ends. CDR1 and CDR2 (germline): MNHEY, SVGEGT. The CDR3 runs 14 residues. The CDR3 nucleotides are TGTGCCAGCAGTGAAGCGGGGGAAATCACTGAAGCTTTCTTT. This sequence encodes CASSEAGEITEAFF.

This clonotype was recorded at least ten times. The rearrangement links TRBV28 to TRBJ1-5; 9 bases align to TRBD1. V trimming: 3 bases; J trimming: 10 bases; junction bases outside the gene matches: 7. Germline V gene lookup returns CDR1 MDHEN and CDR2 SYDVKM. The CDR3 contains 14 residues. The CDR3 DNA reads as TGTGCCAGCAGTTTGGGGGACAGGGACGGCCCCCAGCATTTT. It is translated as CASSLGDRDGPQHF.

This clonotype has only a few counts. This chain uses TRBV12-3 or TRBV12-4 with TRBJ1-1; D perhaps matches TRBD1 (6 bases). Trimming pared 2 bases from V and 6 bases from J, leaving 10 bases between. The CDR3 is 13 amino acids. Here the CDR3 DNA reads TGTGCCAGCAGTTTAAACAGGGAGGCTGAAGCTTTCTTT. Translation gives CASSLNREAEAFF.

This clonotype was found a few times. The chain combines TRBV11-2 with TRBJ1-6; D is perhaps TRBD1 (6 bases). Per the germline V gene, CDR1 is SGHAT and CDR2 is FQNNGV. This CDR3 comprises 14 residues. V was shortened by 3 bases and J by 9 bases, with 12 bases between the two germline ends. The CDR3 reads CASSLGTKGSPLHF. CDR3 DNA sequence: TGTGCCAGCAGCTTGGGGACAAAAGGTTCACCCCTCCACTTT.

This clonotype was observed a few times. The chain combines TRBV6-2 or TRBV6-3 with TRBJ1-1; D is uncertain. Germline V gives CDR1 MNHEY, CDR2 SVGEGT. V lost 7 bases to trimming and J lost 1 base, with 10 bases between them. The CDR3 loop spans 13 amino acids. CDR3 sequence: CASTLSSNTEAFF. Here the CDR3 DNA reads TGTGCCAGCACCCTTTCATCGAACACTGAAGCTTTCTTT.

This clonotype showed up just a few times. V and J are TRBV19 and TRBJ1-5, with D possibly being TRBD1 (5 bases). The CDR3 is made up of 14 amino acids. Germline V gives CDR1 LNHDA, CDR2 SQIVND (reference sequence). V gave up 7 bases and J gave up 4 bases, with 14 bases separating them. The CDR3 region has the DNA TGTGCCAGTATCCCTGGGACGGATAATCAGCCCCAGCATTTT. Protein: CASIPGTDNQPQHF.

V gene TRBV11-3 combines with J gene TRBJ2-1; tentative D call: TRBD1 (6 bases). Germline CDR1 SGHNT, CDR2 YENEEA. V was shortened by 8 bases and J by 2 bases, with 19 bases between the two germline ends. CDR3 size: 16 residues. As DNA, the CDR3 is TGTGCCAGCGCCCCCCCGGGACACCCTCCCTACAATGAGCAGTTCTTC. Translating it yields CASAPPGHPPYNEQFF.

The chain uses TRBV7-9 and TRBJ2-7, with 10 bases lining up with TRBD1. J lost 6 bases, V lost 5 bases, and 4 bases had no gene match. Germline-derived CDR1 and CDR2 are SEHNR and FQNEAQ (reference sequence). The CDR3 contains 13 residues. CDR3 sequence: CASSGDRGGEQYF. The CDR3 region has the DNA TGTGCCAGCAGCGGGGACAGGGGTGGCGAGCAGTACTTC.

V usage is TRBV15 and J usage is TRBJ2-5, with D possibly TRBD1 on 6 matching bases. Germline V CDR1 and CDR2: LNHNV, YYDKDF (reference sequence). This CDR3 has 16 amino acids. V was clipped by 1 base and J by 1 base, with 13 bases between them. In DNA form, the CDR3 reads TGTGCCACCAGCAGAGGACAGGAGAGTTTCCAAGAGACCCAGTACTTC. As protein: CATSRGQESFQETQYF. Combining the CDR3 with reference TRBV15 and TRBJ2-5 gives the whole variable domain DAMVIQNPRYQVTQFGKPVTLSCSQTLNHNVMYWYQQKSSQAPKLLFHYYDKDFNNEADTPDNFQSRRPNTSFCFLDIRSPGLGDTAMYLCATSRGQESFQETQYFGPGTRLLVL.

The chain joins TRBV12-3 or TRBV12-4 to TRBJ2-6; tentative D call: TRBD2 (6 bases). The germline V and J ends were trimmed by 7 bases and 4 bases, with 17 bases remaining between them. CDR3 length equals 16 residues. CDR3: CASTRDSIKGANVLTF. The CDR3 DNA reads as TGTGCCAGCACTCGGGACTCAATTAAGGGGGCCAACGTCCTGACTTTC.

In this sample, this clonotype turned up many times. The chain carries TRBV3-1 and TRBJ1-1; possible D gene TRBD1, 5 bases. From germline, CDR1 is LGHDT and CDR2 YNNKEL (reference sequence). V dropped 1 base and J dropped 3 bases, with 9 bases sitting between them. This CDR3 has 14 amino acids. The CDR3 reads CASSQAEGHTEAFF. In DNA form, the CDR3 reads TGTGCCAGCAGCCAAGCGGAGGGGCACACTGAAGCTTTCTTT.

This sequence joins TRBV7-9 and TRBJ2-7; D unclear. The CDR3 is 13 residues long. Germline V CDR1 and CDR2: SEHNR, FQNEAQ (reference sequence). V gave up 4 bases and J gave up 8 bases, with 15 bases separating them. The CDR3 sequence: CASSYEPPVKQYF. The CDR3 DNA reads as TGTGCCAGCAGCTACGAGCCTCCCGTCAAGCAGTACTTC.

Many counts were recorded for this clonotype. The chain has TRBV12-3 or TRBV12-4 and TRBJ2-4; D possibly corresponds to TRBD1 (5 bases). The CDR3 loop spans 14 amino acids. Deletions cut 5 bases from V and 2 bases from J, with 10 bases between. CDR3 region: CASSQGFSKNIQYF. For the CDR3, the DNA is TGTGCCAGCAGTCAGGGTTTCTCCAAAAACATTCAGTACTTC.

In its sample, this clonotype was seen many times. This chain connects TRBV13 to TRBJ2-1, with D perhaps TRBD2 (6 bases). Trimming pared 4 bases from V and 5 bases from J, leaving 18 bases between. Germline V gene lookup returns CDR1 PRHDT and CDR2 FYEKMQ (reference sequence). This CDR3 spans 16 amino acids. For the CDR3, the DNA is TGTGCCAGCAGCTCCCTATGGAGGGCGGTTAACAATGAGCAGTTCTTC. Translation: CASSSLWRAVNNEQFF. Supplemented by reference TRBV13 and TRBJ2-1, the full variable domain reads AAGVIQSPRHLIKEKRETATLKCYPIPRHDTVYWYQQGPGQDPQFLISFYEKMQSDKGSIPDRFSAQQFSDYHSELNMSSLELGDSALYFCASSSLWRAVNNEQFFGPGTRLTVL.

The table lists this clonotype with many counts. The chain links TRBV28 to TRBJ1-1; D uncertain. CDR1 and CDR2 from the germline V gene are MDHEN and SYDVKM. V was shortened by 5 bases and J by 0 bases, with 10 bases between the two germline ends. The CDR3 has 14 amino acids. The CDR3 DNA is TGTGCCAGCAGTACCCCGGGTCTGAACACTGAAGCTTTCTTT. It is translated as CASSTPGLNTEAFF. Full variable domain (rest looked up from reference TRBV28 and TRBJ1-1): DVKVTQSSRYLVKRTGEKVFLECVQDMDHENMFWYRQDPGLGLRLIYFSYDVKMKEKGDIPEGYSVSREKKERFSLILESASTNQTSMYLCASSTPGLNTEAFFGQGTRLTVV.

This clonotype showed up just a few times. The chain carries TRBV11-2 and TRBJ2-2; the match to TRBD2 covers 11 bases. The V gene end was trimmed by 5 bases and the J gene end by 5 bases; junction bases not matched to a gene: 4. The CDR3 is 15 residues long. Germline loops: CDR1 SGHAT, CDR2 FQNNGV. CDR3: CASSTGTSGTGELFF. CDR3 nucleotide sequence: TGTGCCAGCAGCACCGGGACTAGCGGAACCGGGGAGCTGTTTTTT. The complete variable domain, with remaining parts taken from reference TRBV11-2 and TRBJ2-2, reads EAGVAQSPRYKIIEKRQSVAFWCNPISGHATLYWYQQILGQGPKLLIQFQNNGVVDDSQLPKDRFSAERLKGVDSTLKIQPAKLEDSAVYLCASSTGTSGTGELFFGEGSRLTVL.